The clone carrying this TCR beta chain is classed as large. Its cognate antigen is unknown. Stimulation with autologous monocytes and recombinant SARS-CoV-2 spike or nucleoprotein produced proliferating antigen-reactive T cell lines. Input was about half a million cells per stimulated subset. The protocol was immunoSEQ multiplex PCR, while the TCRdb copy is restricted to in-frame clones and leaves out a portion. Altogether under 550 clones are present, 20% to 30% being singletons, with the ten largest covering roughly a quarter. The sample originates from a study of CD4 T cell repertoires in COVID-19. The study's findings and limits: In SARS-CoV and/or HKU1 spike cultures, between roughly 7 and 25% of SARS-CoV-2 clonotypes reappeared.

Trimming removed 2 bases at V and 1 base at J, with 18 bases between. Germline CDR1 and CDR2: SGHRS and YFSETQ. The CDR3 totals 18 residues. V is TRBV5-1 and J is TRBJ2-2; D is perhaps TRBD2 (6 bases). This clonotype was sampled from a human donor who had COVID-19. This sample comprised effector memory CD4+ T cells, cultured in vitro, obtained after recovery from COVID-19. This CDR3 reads CASSFQGGSKGNTGELFF. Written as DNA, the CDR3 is TGCGCCAGCAGCTTTCAGGGAGGATCAAAAGGGAACACCGGGGAGCTGTTTTTT.